The 17 T cell receptor beta chains listed next were all sequenced from one sample in a study of blood T cell repertoires in COVID-19. Profiled with immunoSEQ multiplex PCR; TCRdb holds only in-frame clones, not every one. The data show 65,000 to 70,000 clones, 86% seen once. Sequencing was performed on peripheral blood. These receptors all stem from a man aged 35 to 55 with COVID-19, enrolled during active disease.

The rearrangement joins TRBV5-1 to TRBJ1-6; TRBD1 agrees at 9 bases. Germline V gives CDR1 SGHRS, CDR2 YFSETQ. This CDR3 has 16 amino acids. After removal of 0 bases from V and 5 bases from J, the junction contained 3 bases not matched to a gene. This CDR3 is CASSLVTGGDNSPLHF. The DNA for the CDR3 is TGCGCCAGCAGCTTGGTGACAGGGGGAGATAATTCACCCCTCCACTTT.

This clone was picked up a small number of times. The V and J genes are TRBV10-3 and TRBJ2-1; 9 bases match TRBD2. Germline CDR1 is ENHRY and CDR2 is SYGVKD. Trimming at V came to 0 bases and at J to 1 base, leaving 7 bases not matched to a gene. The CDR3 is 18 amino acids. The chain's CDR3 is CAISESSLSGGSYNEQFF. In DNA form, the CDR3 reads TGTGCCATCAGTGAGTCCTCCCTAAGCGGGGGGTCCTACAATGAGCAGTTCTTC.

The rearrangement links TRBV7-9 to TRBJ1-1; the match to TRBD1 covers 10 bases. V lost 1 base, J lost 6 bases, and 5 bases stayed unmatched. CDR1 is SEHNR and CDR2 is FQNEAQ in the germline V gene (reference sequence). This CDR3 comprises 15 residues. The CDR3 DNA reads TGTGCCAGCAGCTTAGGGGGACAGGGGTCCGCTGAAGCTTTCTTT. This translates into CASSLGGQGSAEAFF.

V is TRBV11-1 and J is TRBJ2-3, with 13 bases identical to TRBD2. The germline gives CDR1 SGHAT, CDR2 FQDESV (reference sequence). V gave up 2 bases and J gave up 6 bases; unmatched junction bases: 5. The CDR3 is 16 amino acids. The DNA of the CDR3 is TGTGCCAGCAGCTTAAGACTAGCGGGGGGCCGGGATACGCAGTATTTT. Translated, it gives CASSLRLAGGRDTQYF.

V usage is TRBV30 and J usage is TRBJ1-2; TRBD1 is a possible D gene (6 bases). Between the trimmed V and J ends, which lost 0 bases and 6 bases, there was a span of 8 bases. CDR3 length: 12 amino acids. Germline CDR1 GTSNPN, CDR2 SVGIG (reference sequence). The CDR3 here is CAWSVAGDGYTF. As DNA, the CDR3 is TGTGCCTGGAGTGTGGCAGGGGATGGCTACACCTTC.

The rearrangement uses TRBV30 and TRBJ1-3; D is unclear. Germline V gene sequence: CDR1 GTSNPN, CDR2 SVGIG (reference sequence). The CDR3 extends over 15 amino acids. The germline V and J ends were trimmed by 1 base and 0 bases, with 10 bases remaining between them. The CDR3 protein is CAWSDYTRSGNTIYF. CDR3 nucleotide sequence: TGTGCCTGGAGTGATTACACACGCTCTGGAAACACCATATATTTT. The variable domain in full, with the rest retrieved from reference TRBV30 and TRBJ1-3, is SQTIHQWPATLVQPVGSPLSLECTVEGTSNPNLYWYRQAAGRGLQLLFYSVGIGQISSEVPQNLSASRPQDRQFILSSKKLLLSDSGFYLCAWSDYTRSGNTIYFGEGSWLTVV.

The chain links TRBV6-2 or TRBV6-3 to TRBJ1-1; D gene uncertain. Trimming took 0 bases from V and 1 from J, leaving 6 bases between them. The CDR3 is 14 amino acids. Germline CDR1 reads MNHEY; CDR2 reads SVGEGT. The DNA for the CDR3 is TGTGCCAGCAGTTACTCGAACACGAACACTGAAGCTTTCTTT. Translated, it gives CASSYSNTNTEAFF.

The chain carries TRBV28 and TRBJ1-5; the match to TRBD1 covers 8 bases. Germline V gene lookup returns CDR1 MDHEN and CDR2 SYDVKM. This CDR3 has 14 residues. V shed 6 bases and J 2 bases; nucleotides not matched to a gene: 3. CDR3 in amino acids: CASSTGGGNQPQHF. DNA for the CDR3: TGTGCCAGCAGCACAGGGGGTGGCAATCAGCCCCAGCATTTT.

The chain links TRBV13 to TRBJ2-7; D may be TRBD1 (6 bases). The CDR3 runs 16 residues. The germline gives CDR1 PRHDT, CDR2 FYEKMQ (reference sequence). Trimming took 0 bases from V and 2 from J, leaving 14 bases between them. The CDR3 here is CASSLGRTGHAYEQYF. CDR3 sequence (DNA): TGTGCCAGCAGCTTAGGGAGGACGGGACATGCCTACGAGCAGTACTTC. Full variable domain (rest looked up from reference TRBV13 and TRBJ2-7): AAGVIQSPRHLIKEKRETATLKCYPIPRHDTVYWYQQGPGQDPQFLISFYEKMQSDKGSIPDRFSAQQFSDYHSELNMSSLELGDSALYFCASSLGRTGHAYEQYFGPGTRLTVT.

This sequence joins TRBV6-5 and TRBJ1-6, with D possibly matching TRBD1 (5 bases). This CDR3 contains 15 residues. V was pared by 0 bases and J by 10 bases, with 13 bases between. Germline V gives CDR1 MNHEY, CDR2 SVGAGI. This CDR3 is CASSYSGTGGSPLHF. DNA of the CDR3: TGTGCCAGCAGTTACTCCGGGACGGGAGGGTCACCCCTCCACTTT.

The CDR3 coding sequence is TGTGCCAGTAGTATCGGGGACAGGGGGACCGGGGAGCTGTTTTTT. Protein product: CASSIGDRGTGELFF. V and J are TRBV19 and TRBJ2-2; 11 bases are shared with TRBD1. This CDR3 is built from 15 residues. The trim removed 3 bases at V and 5 bases at J, leaving 2 bases unmatched. Germline V gives CDR1 LNHDA, CDR2 SQIVND (reference sequence).

The V gene is TRBV2, the J gene TRBJ2-2, with D maybe TRBD1 (7 bases). The CDR3 contains 16 residues. Germline-derived CDR1 and CDR2 are SNHLY and FYNNEI. Trimming stripped 1 base from V and 4 bases from J, with 13 bases between. For the CDR3, the DNA is TGTGCCAGCAGTGAAGTTGGCAGGGGGGTCACCGGGGAGCTGTTTTTT. Its protein product is CASSEVGRGVTGELFF. The full variable domain, rest sourced from reference TRBV2 and TRBJ2-2, is EPEVTQTPSHQVTQMGQEVILRCVPISNHLYFYWYRQILGQKVEFLVSFYNNEISEKSEIFDDQFSVERPDGSNFTLKIRSTKLEDSAMYFCASSEVGRGVTGELFFGEGSRLTVL.

The rearrangement joins TRBV28 to TRBJ2-3; 8 bases fit TRBD1. From germline, CDR1 is MDHEN and CDR2 SYDVKM. Trimming removed 2 bases from V and 6 bases from J; junction bases left unmatched: 13. The CDR3 runs 17 residues. The CDR3 sequence is CASSLIVLGTGGDTQYF. The CDR3 DNA is TGTGCCAGCAGTTTAATAGTACTGGGGACAGGAGGCGATACGCAGTATTTT.

This chain uses TRBV3-1 (or the pseudogene TRBV3-2) with TRBJ2-7, with 7 bases identical to TRBD1. Germline lookup yields CDR1 LGHDT and CDR2 YNNKEL (reference sequence). V shed 2 bases, J shed 3 bases, and the junction held 7 bases outside the gene matches. The CDR3 runs to 15 residues. The CDR3 is CASSQLDRTRYEQYF. DNA of the CDR3: TGTGCCAGCAGCCAATTGGACAGGACACGCTACGAGCAGTACTTC.

The count of this clone is one. The chain has TRBV12-5 and TRBJ2-1; 7 nucleotides agree with TRBD2. The germline gives CDR1 LGHNT, CDR2 FRNRAP. V lost 1 base, J lost 8 bases, and 8 bases stayed unmatched. The CDR3 loop spans 15 amino acids. CDR3: CASGLGPSGGHEQFF. For the CDR3, the DNA is TGTGCTAGTGGTTTGGGCCCTAGCGGAGGGCATGAGCAGTTCTTC. Drawing the rest from reference TRBV12-5 and TRBJ2-1, the complete variable domain is DARVTQTPRHKVTEMGQEVTMRCQPILGHNTVFWYRQTMMQGLELLAYFRNRAPLDDSGMPKDRFSAEMPDATLATLKIQPSEPRDSAVYFCASGLGPSGGHEQFFGPGTRLTVL.

The chain joins TRBV4-2 to TRBJ1-1; D perhaps matches TRBD1 (6 bases). Germline CDR1 LGHNA, CDR2 YNFKEQ. This CDR3 contains 14 residues. Trimming took 0 bases from V and 6 from J, leaving 11 bases between them. Here the CDR3 reads CASSQERGGAEAFF. The CDR3 nucleotides read TGTGCCAGCAGCCAAGAGAGGGGGGGCGCTGAAGCTTTCTTT.

This clone was counted between two and nine times. The V gene is TRBV6-6, the J gene TRBJ1-1; D is unresolved. The germline V gene has CDR1 MNHNY and CDR2 SVGAGI (reference sequence). The germline V and J ends were trimmed by 7 bases and 3 bases, with 6 bases remaining between them. The CDR3 extends over 11 amino acids. CDR3 in DNA: TGTGCCAGCACCCTTTACACTGAAGCTTTCTTT. It codes for CASTLYTEAFF.